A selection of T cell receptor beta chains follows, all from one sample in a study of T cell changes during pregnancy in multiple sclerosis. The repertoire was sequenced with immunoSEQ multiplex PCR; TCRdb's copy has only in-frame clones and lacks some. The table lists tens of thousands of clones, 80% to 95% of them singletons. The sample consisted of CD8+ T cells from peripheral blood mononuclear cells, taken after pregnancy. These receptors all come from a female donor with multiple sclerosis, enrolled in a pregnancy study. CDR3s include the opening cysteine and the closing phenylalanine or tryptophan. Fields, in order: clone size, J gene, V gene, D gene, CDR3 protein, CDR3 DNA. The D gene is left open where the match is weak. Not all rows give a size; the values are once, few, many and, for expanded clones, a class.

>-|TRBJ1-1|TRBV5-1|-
CASSLDPWNTEAFF
TGCGCCAGCAGCTTGGATCCCTGGAACACTGAAGCTTTCTTT
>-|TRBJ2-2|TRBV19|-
CASSIARGVELFF
TGTGCCAGTAGTATAGCTCGGGGAGTGGAGCTGTTTTTT
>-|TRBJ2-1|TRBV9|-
CASSVRTRGQISNEQFF
TGTGCCAGCAGCGTACGGACGAGAGGACAGATTAGCAATGAGCAGTTCTTC
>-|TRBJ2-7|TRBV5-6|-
CASSFYYSYEQYF
TGTGCCAGCAGCTTTTACTACTCCTACGAGCAGTACTTC
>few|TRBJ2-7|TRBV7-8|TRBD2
CASSNGLAGGYYEQYF
TGTGCCAGCAGCAATGGACTAGCGGGGGGGTACTACGAGCAGTACTTC
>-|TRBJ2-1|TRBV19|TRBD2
CASLGGDEQFF
TGTGCCAGTTTGGGGGGGGATGAGCAGTTCTTC
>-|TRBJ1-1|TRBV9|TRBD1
CASSSTGMNTEAFF
TGTGCCAGCAGTTCGACAGGGATGAACACTGAAGCTTTCTTT
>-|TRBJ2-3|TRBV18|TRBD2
CASSPRTSGGRSTDTQYF
TGTGCCAGCTCACCGCGGACTAGCGGGGGCCGGAGCACAGATACGCAGTATTTT
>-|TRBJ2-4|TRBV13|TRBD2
CASSLGRGVAGAIQYF
TGTGCCAGCAGCTTAGGCCGGGGAGTAGCGGGAGCCATTCAGTACTTC
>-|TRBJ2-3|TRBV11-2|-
CASSNNVAPYIQDF
TGTGCCAGCAGCAACAACGTGGCCCCTTACATTCAGGATTTT
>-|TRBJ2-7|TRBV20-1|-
CSARRGYEQYF
TGCAGTGCTAGAAGGGGCTACGAGCAGTACTTC
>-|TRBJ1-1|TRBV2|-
CASSEGGRRQNTEAFF
TGTGCCAGCAGTGAAGGCGGGAGACGGCAGAACACTGAAGCTTTCTTT
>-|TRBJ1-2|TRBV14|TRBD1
CASRQQGAAYGYTF
TGTGCCAGCAGGCAACAGGGGGCGGCCTATGGCTACACCTTC
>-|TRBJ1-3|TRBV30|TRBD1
CAWETGVSGNTIYF
TGTGCCTGGGAAACAGGGGTTTCTGGAAACACCATATATTTT
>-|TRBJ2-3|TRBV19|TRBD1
CASRTGHQDTQYF
TGTGCCAGTAGGACAGGGCATCAGGATACGCAGTATTTT
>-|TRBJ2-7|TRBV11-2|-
CASSLSWGDYEQYF
TGTGCCAGCAGCTTAAGTTGGGGGGATTACGAGCAGTACTTC
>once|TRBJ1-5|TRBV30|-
CAWSVGRVTSQPQHF
TGTGCCTGGAGTGTTGGCAGGGTGACTAGCCAGCCCCAGCATTTT
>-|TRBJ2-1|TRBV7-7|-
CASSLEVGGPREQFF
TGTGCCAGCAGCTTAGAGGTGGGGGGACCAAGAGAGCAGTTCTTC
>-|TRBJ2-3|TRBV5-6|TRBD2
CASTSGLAGVGFGDTQYF
TGTGCCAGCACCTCGGGACTAGCGGGAGTTGGGTTCGGAGATACGCAGTATTTT
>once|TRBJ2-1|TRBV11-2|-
CASEEWSAYNEQFF
TGTGCCAGCGAAGAGTGGAGTGCCTACAATGAGCAGTTCTTC
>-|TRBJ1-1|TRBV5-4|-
CASSINTEAFF
TGTGCCAGCAGTATAAACACTGAAGCTTTCTTT
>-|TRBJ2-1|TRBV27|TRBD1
CASRHSGTGGYNEQFF
TGTGCCAGCAGACACTCCGGGACAGGGGGTTACAATGAGCAGTTCTTC
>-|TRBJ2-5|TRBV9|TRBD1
CASSSRGGQGAFQETQYF
TGTGCCAGCAGCTCCCGGGGGGGACAGGGGGCGTTTCAAGAGACCCAGTACTTC
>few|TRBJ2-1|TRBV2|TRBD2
CASTLAGGNEQFF
TGTGCCAGCACCCTAGCGGGAGGCAATGAGCAGTTCTTC
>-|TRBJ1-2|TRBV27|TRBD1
CASSPLGQGANGYTF
TGTGCCAGCAGTCCATTGGGACAGGGGGCAAATGGCTACACCTTC
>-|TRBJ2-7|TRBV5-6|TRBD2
CASSRGTRLYEQYF
TGTGCCAGCAGCCGCGGGACTAGACTCTACGAGCAGTACTTC
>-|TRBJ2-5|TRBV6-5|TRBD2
CASSSLGTSGWQTQYF
TGTGCCAGCAGTTCCCTGGGGACTAGCGGGTGGCAGACCCAGTACTTC
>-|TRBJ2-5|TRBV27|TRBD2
CASSSNPGLAGYQETQYF
TGTGCCAGCAGTTCCAATCCCGGACTAGCGGGGTACCAAGAGACCCAGTACTTC
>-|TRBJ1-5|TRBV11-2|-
CASSLDAGSNQPQHF
TGTGCCAGCAGCTTAGACGCAGGGAGCAATCAGCCCCAGCATTTT
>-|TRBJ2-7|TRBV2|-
CASSKQSYEQYF
TGTGCCAGCAGTAAACAGTCCTACGAGCAGTACTTC
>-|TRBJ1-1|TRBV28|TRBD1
CASSFTPTGGLNTEAFF
TGTGCCAGCAGCTTTACCCCGACAGGGGGCCTGAACACTGAAGCTTTCTTT
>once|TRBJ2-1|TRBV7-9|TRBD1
CASSRGGQAANEQFF
TGTGCCAGCAGCCGAGGGGGACAGGCGGCTAATGAGCAGTTCTTC
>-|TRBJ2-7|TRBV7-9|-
CASSFSAYEQYF
TGTGCCAGCAGCTTTAGCGCCTACGAGCAGTACTTC
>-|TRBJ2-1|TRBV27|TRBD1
CASSLGTAGYNEQFF
TGTGCCAGCAGTCTAGGGACAGCAGGCTACAATGAGCAGTTCTTC
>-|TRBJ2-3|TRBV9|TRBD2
CASSVEGLAGGTDTQYF
TGTGCCAGCAGCGTAGAGGGACTAGCGGGGGGCACAGATACGCAGTATTTT
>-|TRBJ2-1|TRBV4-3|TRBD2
CASSQASGHYNEQFF
TGCGCCAGCAGCCAAGCTAGCGGGCACTACAATGAGCAGTTCTTC
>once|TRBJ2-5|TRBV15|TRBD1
CATSRDRDSWGQETQYF
TGTGCCACCAGCAGAGACCGGGACAGCTGGGGCCAAGAGACCCAGTACTTC
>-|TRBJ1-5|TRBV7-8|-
CASSFSEARQPQHF
TGTGCCAGCAGCTTTTCGGAGGCCCGTCAGCCCCAGCATTTT